One sample yielded the 29 T cell receptor beta chains listed below, sequenced in a study of T-cell reconstitution after alpha-beta-depleted transplantation in children. Unique molecular identifiers featured in how the TCRbeta library was prepared. TCRdb fed the PCR reads into MiXCR, producing one record per CDR3 protein. The sample lists 450,000 to 600,000 distinct CDR3 sequences; around 13% were seen once. The specimen comprised PBMCs, mostly from graft donor cells, sampled 360 days after TCRalphabeta/CD19-depleted stem cell transplant. The receptor set was obtained from a male patient younger than 18 who had a stem cell transplant for acute myeloid leukemia, so the T cells may come from the graft donor.

This chain connects TRBV7-6 to TRBJ2-7; 12 nucleotides agree with TRBD2. V lost 5 bases, J lost 4 bases, and 6 bases stayed unmatched. Germline loops: CDR1 SGHVS, CDR2 FNYEAQ. The CDR3 is 15 residues long. CDR3 amino acids: CASSIRTSGKYEQYF. The CDR3, as DNA: TGTGCCAGCAGCATCCGGACTAGCGGGAAGTACGAGCAGTACTTC.

This clonotype was detected many times. V gene TRBV29-1 combines with J gene TRBJ1-3; TRBD1 is a possible D gene (5 bases). Germline CDR1 SQVTM, CDR2 ANQGSEA. V lost 0 bases, J lost 0 bases, and 12 bases lay in between. The CDR3 runs 16 residues. The CDR3: CSVEDRRQSSGNTIYF. CDR3 DNA sequence: TGCAGCGTTGAAGATCGAAGACAGTCCTCTGGAAACACCATATATTTT.

The rearrangement uses TRBV7-2 and TRBJ2-4, with D tentatively TRBD1 (6 bases). The CDR3 totals 14 residues. Between the trimmed V and J ends, which lost 1 base and 4 bases, there was a span of 8 bases. Looked up from germline, CDR1 is SGHTA and CDR2 is FQGNSA. The CDR3 DNA sequence: TGTGCCAGCAGCTTAGACAGGGATAAAAACATTCAGTACTTC. Translated: CASSLDRDKNIQYF.

This clonotype was picked up a small number of times. The chain couples TRBV20-1 to TRBJ2-1; D not certain. This CDR3 is 14 amino acids long. Germline V lookup: CDR1 DFQATT, CDR2 SNEGSKA (reference sequence). Trimming shortened V by 2 bases and J by 6 bases, and 14 bases separated the two germline ends. CDR3 DNA: TGCAGTGCTAGATCCCCCTTAGACCTCAATGAGCAGTTCTTC. It encodes CSARSPLDLNEQFF.

The rearrangement links TRBV7-8 to TRBJ2-7; 9 nucleotides line up with TRBD1. Germline trimming cut 0 bases from V and 1 base from J; bases unmatched to any gene: 7. Germline CDR1 reads SGHVS; CDR2 reads FQNEAQ. The length of the CDR3 is 17 residues. CDR3 in DNA: TGTGCCAGCAGCTTAGCTCCGGGGACAGGGCATTCCTACGAGCAGTACTTC. This translates into CASSLAPGTGHSYEQYF. The variable domain in full, with the rest retrieved from reference TRBV7-8 and TRBJ2-7, is GAGVSQSPRYKVAKRGQDVALRCDPISGHVSLFWYQQALGQGPEFLTYFQNEAQLDKSGLPSDRFFAERPEGSVSTLKIQRTQQEDSAVYLCASSLAPGTGHSYEQYFGPGTRLTVT.

This chain joins TRBV27 and TRBJ2-5, with TRBD1 matching over 8 bases. The CDR3 consists of 17 residues. CDR1 is MNHEY, CDR2 SMNVEV, per germline (reference sequence). Trimming removed 5 bases from V and 2 bases from J; junction bases left unmatched: 13. The CDR3, as DNA: TGTGCCAGCAGTGAGTCCCGGGCTAACAGGGGGCAAGAGACCCAGTACTTC. This encodes CASSESRANRGQETQYF.

CDR3 DNA: TGTGCCAGCAGCCCTAAAGCGAACACCGGGGAGCTGTTTTTT. This encodes CASSPKANTGELFF. The rearrangement joins TRBV7-9 to TRBJ2-2; D is uncertain. Looked up from germline, CDR1 is SEHNR and CDR2 is FQNEAQ (reference sequence). The CDR3 has 14 residues. Trimming took 5 bases from V and 0 from J, leaving 7 bases between them.

This clonotype was picked up a small number of times. V is TRBV20-1 and J is TRBJ2-7; perhaps TRBD1 as D (6 bases). CDR3 length: 15 amino acids. The germline V gene has CDR1 DFQATT and CDR2 SNEGSKA (reference sequence). The V end lost 1 base, the J end lost 4 bases, and 17 bases lay between the germline ends. The CDR3 nucleotides read TGCAGTGCTAGAGGCCTGGGCACAGGGACGTACGAGCAGTACTTC. Translation: CSARGLGTGTYEQYF.

V usage is TRBV7-2 and J usage is TRBJ2-1; the match to TRBD2 covers 9 bases. CDR3 length: 21 residues. Germline V gene data show CDR1 as SGHTA and CDR2 as FQGNSA. V lost 6 bases and J lost 5; bases outside the gene matches: 26. CDR3 sequence (DNA): TGTGCCAGCAGTCGTCCCCTTGTAGCGGGAGAAACTCCCGGTCGGCACAATGAGCAGTTCTTC. Protein product: CASSRPLVAGETPGRHNEQFF. The complete variable domain, with remaining parts taken from reference TRBV7-2 and TRBJ2-1, reads GAGVSQSPSNKVTEKGKDVELRCDPISGHTALYWYRQSLGQGLEFLIYFQGNSAPDKSGLPSDRFSAERTGGSVSTLTIQRTQQEDSAVYLCASSRPLVAGETPGRHNEQFFGPGTRLTVL.

This clonotype was picked up a small number of times. The CDR3 coding sequence is TGCAGTGCTCAACCTACAGGGACTCAGCCCCAGCATTTT. It encodes CSAQPTGTQPQHF. The rearrangement joins TRBV20-1 to TRBJ1-5; a weak D match, TRBD1 (6 bases). The V gene lost 5 bases and the J gene lost 6 bases, with 14 bases spanning the gap. Germline V lookup: CDR1 DFQATT, CDR2 SNEGSKA (reference sequence). CDR3 length: 13 amino acids.

The chain carries TRBV20-1 and TRBJ2-7; TRBD2 matches at 14 bases. Germline CDR1 reads DFQATT; CDR2 reads SNEGSKA (reference sequence). CDR3 length: 19 residues. After removal of 0 bases from V and 1 base from J, the junction contained 11 bases not matched to a gene. In DNA form, the CDR3 reads TGCAGTGCTAGAGATATCCCGGGACTAGCGGGAGTAATATCCTACGAGCAGTACTTC. Translated: CSARDIPGLAGVISYEQYF.

A few counts support this clonotype. The chain couples TRBV6-2 or TRBV6-3 to TRBJ1-2; D call uncertain. The germline V gene encodes CDR1 MNHEY and CDR2 SVGEGT. CDR3 length: 13 residues. The V and J ends lost 6 bases and 1 base respectively, with 9 bases between them. The CDR3 loop reads CASRDGSNYGYTF. The CDR3, as DNA: TGTGCCAGCAGAGATGGCAGTAACTATGGCTACACCTTC.

This clonotype occurred many times. CDR3 residues: CASSFLRGAYNEQFF. In DNA, the CDR3 is TGTGCCAGCAGCTTTTTGCGAGGGGCTTACAATGAGCAGTTCTTC. The chain recombines TRBV7-2 with TRBJ2-1; the D gene could be TRBD1 or TRBD2 (5 bases each). Germline-derived CDR1 and CDR2 are SGHTA and FQGNSA. CDR3 size: 15 residues. The germline V and J ends were trimmed by 3 bases and 4 bases, with 13 bases remaining between them.

The V call is TRBV20-1, the J call TRBJ2-2; D remains ambiguous. This CDR3 has 16 amino acids. The germline gives CDR1 DFQATT, CDR2 SNEGSKA (reference sequence). Trimming stripped 4 bases from V and 1 base from J, with 16 bases between. CDR3 amino acids: CSATITIPRNTGELFF. CDR3 in DNA: TGCAGTGCTACAATTACGATCCCACGGAACACCGGGGAGCTGTTTTTT.

V usage is TRBV18 and J usage is TRBJ2-7; TRBD1 matches 8 bases. Germline CDR1 reads KGHSH; CDR2 reads LQKENI. The CDR3 loop spans 16 amino acids. V was pared by 4 bases and J by 4 bases, with 12 bases of the junction left unmatched. CDR3 sequence (DNA): TGTGCCAGCTCACAACTCGGACAGGGAGCCCCATACGAGCAGTACTTC. This codes for CASSQLGQGAPYEQYF. Full variable domain (missing parts from reference TRBV18 and TRBJ2-7): NAGVMQNPRHLVRRRGQEARLRCSPMKGHSHVYWYRQLPEEGLKFMVYLQKENIIDESGMPKERFSAEFPKEGPSILRIQQVVRGDSAAYFCASSQLGQGAPYEQYFGPGTRLTVT.

This clonotype was seen at least ten times. This CDR3 is CASSWGVTQSSYNEQFF. The DNA of the CDR3 is TGTGCCAGCAGCTGGGGGGTTACCCAGAGCTCCTACAATGAGCAGTTCTTC. The V and J genes are TRBV5-5 and TRBJ2-1; D might be TRBD2 (6 bases). Germline V gene sequence: CDR1 SGHKS, CDR2 YYEKEE (reference sequence). Trimming pared 3 bases from V and 0 bases from J, leaving 16 bases between. The CDR3 is made up of 17 amino acids.

This clonotype was seen more than once but under ten times. The chain is built from TRBV28 and TRBJ1-1; 9 bases fit TRBD1. Germline CDR1 and CDR2: MDHEN and SYDVKM. The CDR3 spans 14 residues. The V and J ends lost 4 bases and 4 bases, in that order; junction bases with no gene match: 4. The CDR3 nucleotides are TGTGCCAGCAGTTCGGACAGGGGTGCCACTGAAGCTTTCTTT. Translation gives CASSSDRGATEAFF.

The chain is built from TRBV12-3 or TRBV12-4 and TRBJ2-5; TRBD2 agrees at 8 bases. V was clipped by 3 bases and J by 5 bases; unmatched bases: 11. The CDR3 is made up of 16 amino acids. The CDR3 loop reads CASSFPSVSGIETQYF. The CDR3, as DNA: TGTGCCAGCAGTTTCCCCTCCGTTAGCGGGATTGAGACCCAGTACTTC.

This clonotype appeared many times. CDR3 in amino acids: CSARPAGPYEQYF. The CDR3 DNA reads TGCAGTGCTAGGCCCGCGGGACCCTACGAGCAGTACTTC. The chain combines TRBV20-1 with TRBJ2-7; D possibly corresponds to TRBD2 (6 bases). This CDR3 has 13 amino acids. Germline V gene sequence: CDR1 DFQATT, CDR2 SNEGSKA (reference sequence). The germline V and J ends were trimmed by 3 bases and 2 bases, with 11 bases remaining between them.

The CDR3 sequence is CASSYPRGSGANVLTF. The CDR3 bases are TGTGCCAGCAGTTACCCCCGGGGCTCTGGGGCCAACGTCCTGACTTTC. V is TRBV6-2 or TRBV6-3 and J is TRBJ2-6; TRBD2 might be the D (5 bases). Germline values: CDR1 MNHEY, CDR2 SVGEGT. The CDR3 totals 16 residues. V shed 2 bases and J shed 0 bases, with 8 bases lying between them.

The J gene is TRBJ2-5, the V gene TRBV29-1, with 11 nucleotides matching TRBD2. The CDR3 loop spans 13 amino acids. The germline V gene has CDR1 SQVTM and CDR2 ANQGSEA. DNA of the CDR3: TGCACCTGTTTGGGACTAGCGGAAGAGACCCAGTACTTC. Its translation: CTCLGLAEETQYF. Full variable domain (missing parts from reference TRBV29-1 and TRBJ2-5): SAVISQKPSRDICQRGTSLTIQCQVDSQVTMMFWYRQQPGQSLTLIATANQGSEATYESGFVIDKFPISRPNLTFSTLTVSNMSPEDSSIYLCTCLGLAEETQYFGPGTRLLVL.

In its sample, this clonotype was seen a few times. The V and J genes are TRBV7-3 and TRBJ2-1; 14 positions agree with TRBD2. CDR3 length: 16 residues. V was pared by 6 bases and J by 9 bases, with 10 bases of the junction left unmatched. In germline, CDR1 is SGHTA, CDR2 FQGTGA. In nucleotides, the CDR3 is TGTGCCAGCAGGGGACGACTAGCGGGAGGGCCGAGTGAGCAGTTCTTC. It codes for CASRGRLAGGPSEQFF.

This clonotype was observed many times. The CDR3 DNA follows: TGTGCCAGCAGCTTAGCCGATACGCAGTATTTT. Translation: CASSLADTQYF. This chain uses TRBV7-9 with TRBJ2-3; D call uncertain. The CDR3 has 11 residues. CDR1 and CDR2 from the germline V gene are SEHNR and FQNEAQ (reference sequence). The V gene lost 0 bases and the J gene lost 6 bases, with 1 base spanning the gap.

The DNA for the CDR3 is TGTGCCAGCAGCCAAGTTTCCGCGGGCCCGAACACCGGGGAGCTGTTTTTT. The encoded protein is CASSQVSAGPNTGELFF. The chain recombines TRBV14 with TRBJ2-2, with a tentative D call TRBD2 (5 bases). Trimming pared 1 base from V and 0 bases from J, leaving 12 bases between. The CDR3 is 17 residues long. The V gene's germline CDR1 is SGHDN and CDR2 FVKESK.

Only one count was recorded for this clonotype. The junction shows a germline mismatch at one end, possibly a read error. The rearrangement links TRBV28 to TRBJ2-3, with no clear D. Germline CDR1 MDHEN, CDR2 SYDVKM. This CDR3 has 14 amino acids. CDR3 bases: TGTGCCAGCAGGCTCCTTGCAGCCGGAGATACGCATTATTTT. This codes for CASRLLAAGDTHYF. The variable domain in full, completed from reference TRBV28 and TRBJ2-3, reads DVKVTQSSRYLVKRTGEKVFLECVQDMDHENMFWYRQDPGLGLRLIYFSYDVKMKEKGDIPEGYSVSREKKERFSLILESASTNQTSMYLCASRLLAAGDTHYFGPGTRLTVL.

This clonotype has a count of ten or more. J is TRBJ2-7 and V is TRBV29-1; the D call may be TRBD1 or TRBD2 (5 bases each). The CDR3 runs to 11 residues. Germline loops: CDR1 SQVTM, CDR2 ANQGSEA. V gave up 6 bases and J gave up 3 bases, with 9 bases separating them. The CDR3, as DNA: TGCAGCGTGGGGACCCACTACGAGCAGTACTTC. Amino acid sequence: CSVGTHYEQYF.

This clonotype was recorded a few times. The J gene is TRBJ2-7, the V gene TRBV6-5; either TRBD1 or TRBD2 may fit D (7 bases each). Germline V CDR1 and CDR2: MNHEY, SVGAGI. The CDR3 loop spans 15 amino acids. V lost 2 bases to trimming and J lost 5 bases, with 16 bases between them. DNA for the CDR3: TGTGCCAGCAGTTACCTTGACAGGGAGGGGAACGAGCAGTACTTC. It specifies CASSYLDREGNEQYF.

This clonotype was seen more than once but under ten times. At one of its ends the junction is not consistent with the germline gene, which may arise from a read error. The genes are TRBV28 and TRBJ2-3; D is unresolved. This CDR3 is 11 amino acids long. Germline values: CDR1 MDHEN, CDR2 SYDVKM. CDR3 nucleotides: TGTGCCAGCAGTTTCGGTCGAAGGGCCTTATTT. Translated, it gives CASSFGRRALF.

This clonotype came up once. The chain is built from TRBV7-3 and TRBJ2-7; 8 bases match TRBD2. The CDR3 is 14 amino acids. Per germline, CDR1 SGHTA and CDR2 FQGTGA. With 6 bases clipped from V and 5 bases from J, the junction kept 9 bases outside the gene matches. The CDR3 spells CASRSSGGRNEQYF. The CDR3 DNA reads TGTGCCAGCAGGTCAAGCGGGGGCCGCAACGAGCAGTACTTC.